This section outlines one TCR beta chain sequence together with its context. Its antigen is not yet known. No clone much larger than this one lies a single base away; base qualities are absent. To estimate absolute template abundance from read counts, synthetic TCR analog templates were spiked into each PCR. Using the immunoSEQ assay, TCRbeta CDR3 regions were amplified from genomic DNA with bias-controlled V and J gene primers. Sequencing of rearranged TCRbeta segments was done at approximately 20X coverage. Under the source paper's analysis protocol: Sequencing errors were corrected by clustering and CDR3s were annotated against IMGT to assign V, D and J genes. Downstream analyses used only productive TCRbeta rearrangements, leaving out any out-of-frame or stop-codon sequences. Clonality was computed as one minus Shannon entropy normalized by the log of the number of unique productive sequences. Clones differing between time points or between blood and tumor were identified using Fisher's exact test with Benjamini-Hochberg correction, with an adjusted p below 0.01 applied as the threshold. In its TCRdb copy, this immuneACCESS table keeps in-frame sequences only and misses some clones. Where compared with another copy, unresolved V genes explain less than half of these, and the others have no known cause. That table supplies the V and J calls and clone size; D and trimming were determined from the DNA. Across this sample there are 68,000 or so clones, with around 81% seen only once. 5.7% of the sample is in the top ten clones.

V gives up 0 bases and J gives up 4 bases, and the segment between their germline ends measures 10 bases. Spanning cysteine to phenylalanine, the CDR3 consists of 15 amino acids. Only the CDR3 DNA is retained, 45 bases long and in frame from the first base. CDR1 and CDR2, looked up from the germline V gene, are SGHRS and YFSETQ. These data are taken from a study of PD-L1 blockade in urothelial cancer (dated by TCRdb to 2016 to 2017). A note on the overall study: Every patient began therapy at some point between 2014 and 2015 and was given atezolizumab 1,200 mg intravenously every 3 weeks. About 90% of the roughly 29 patients were males with bladder-origin urothelial cancer, and about 65% of the 29 reported a prior smoking history. An ECOG performance status of 0 or 1 was recorded for the patients, and 0 to 3 prior chemotherapy regimens had been received by the patients. Blood samples were analyzed at two time points: 3 weeks after treatment start (second dose) and 6 weeks after treatment start. Blood samples gave median yields of approximately 130,000 T cells and some 80,000 unique TCRs, along with a median clonality of 0.080. The study, an exploratory multi-omic analysis, examined somatic, immune and clinical correlates of response to PD-L1 blockade with atezolizumab in urothelial cancer. Pretreatment tumor samples, along with matched peripheral blood collected serially before and after atezolizumab treatment, underwent TCR sequencing. Durable clinical benefit meant progression-free survival longer than 6 months, and TCR features were also tested against progression-free and overall survival. In the same patients, whole exome sequencing and RNA sequencing of pretreatment tumors were performed in addition to TCR sequencing. Fewer than ten patients reached durable clinical benefit, while some 19 patients did not. Pretreatment blood TCR-seq was available for about 30 patients, at least one posttreatment blood collection was obtained for around 25 patients, and tumor TCR-seq was available for around 25 patients.

The time point label on this specimen signifies: pretreatment peripheral blood. The cohort included about 29 patients with locally advanced or metastatic urothelial carcinoma who were treated at Memorial Sloan Kettering on a trial protocol. Peripheral blood mononuclear cells were collected pretreatment and during treatment, with between 1 and 8 total time points obtained per patient. The Qiagen DNeasy Blood extraction kit was used to purify genomic DNA from total PBMCs and tumor samples. Collected pretreatment and during treatment, PBMCs were isolated and stored as previously described. Overall results and qualifications from the work: Small sample size (n ≈ 29) and many exploratory analyses mean the results are intended to be hypothesis-generating. At 3 weeks after the start of treatment, tumor-associated TCR clones in peripheral blood had expanded more in patients with durable benefit (n ≈ 22, p = 0.022). Improved progression-free and overall survival was found to be associated with pretreatment peripheral blood TCR clonality below the median.

The sequences come from PBMCs, collected around atezolizumab (anti-PD-L1) treatment. The chain is made from TRBV5-1 and TRBJ1-4, with a tentative D gene TRBD1 over 5 matching bases. The clonotype originates from a man in his 70s with urothelial cancer. CDR3 loop: CASSLVVDSNEKLFF. The nucleotide sequence is given as TGCGCCAGCAGCTTGGTAGTCGACAGTAATGAAAAACTGTTTTTT.